Listed below are T cell receptor beta chains from one sample, sequenced in a study of shared clonotypes between healthy human individuals. Sequenced by immunoSEQ multiplex PCR; TCRdb stores in-frame clones only, minus some. The sample has roughly 1 million clones, under 80% seen once. The sample consisted of memory CD4+ T cells sorted from blood. The receptors derive from a man aged 18 to 30 in good health. Both conserved end residues are part of each CDR3. Each record gives: CDR3 length, J gene, V gene, D gene, clone size, CDR3 DNA, CDR3 protein. D genes are given only for firm matches. Some rows have no size entry. The others give once, few or many, or a class for an expanded clone.

len: 13
j_gene: TRBJ2-3
v_gene: TRBV5-1
d_gene: .
abundance: .
CDR3nt: TGCGCCAGCAGCTTGGTGTACCGAGATACGCAGTATTTT
CDR3aa: CASSLVYRDTQYF

len: 15
j_gene: TRBJ2-7
v_gene: TRBV2
d_gene: TRBD2
abundance: .
CDR3nt: TGTGCCAGCAGTGATGTTCCAGCGGGGACCTACGAGCAGTACTTC
CDR3aa: CASSDVPAGTYEQYF

len: 15
j_gene: TRBJ1-1
v_gene: TRBV7-2
d_gene: .
abundance: few
CDR3nt: TGTGCCAGCAGCTTCTTTCTGGGGGCGAACACTGAAGCTTTCTTT
CDR3aa: CASSFFLGANTEAFF

len: 10
j_gene: TRBJ1-2
v_gene: TRBV10-3
d_gene: .
abundance: many
CDR3nt: TGTGCCGCAGGATTAAACAGGGAACTCTTC
CDR3aa: CAAGLNRELF

len: 15
j_gene: TRBJ1-3
v_gene: TRBV6-5
d_gene: .
abundance: .
CDR3nt: TGTGCCAGCAGTTACTCGGAGAGGGAACGAAACACCATATATTTT
CDR3aa: CASSYSERERNTIYF

len: 14
j_gene: TRBJ2-7
v_gene: TRBV7-2
d_gene: .
abundance: .
CDR3nt: TGTGCCAGCAGCCGCCTAGCGAGTCAGTACGAGCAGTACTTC
CDR3aa: CASSRLASQYEQYF

len: 12
j_gene: TRBJ2-5
v_gene: TRBV2
d_gene: .
abundance: many
CDR3nt: TGTGCCAGCACGGTGGGGCAAGAGACCCAGTACTTC
CDR3aa: CASTVGQETQYF

len: 15
j_gene: TRBJ1-4
v_gene: TRBV7-2
d_gene: TRBD1
abundance: .
CDR3nt: TGTGCCAGCAGCCTCAGGGGGCACACTAATGAAAAACTGTTTTTT
CDR3aa: CASSLRGHTNEKLFF

len: 15
j_gene: TRBJ2-7
v_gene: TRBV5-1
d_gene: TRBD2
abundance: once
CDR3nt: TGCGCCAGCAGCTCGTTAGCGGGGACTCGCAGCGAGCAGTACTTC
CDR3aa: CASSSLAGTRSEQYF

len: 16
j_gene: TRBJ2-3
v_gene: TRBV7-2
d_gene: TRBD2
abundance: .
CDR3nt: TGTGCCAGCAGCACCCGACTAGCCTCCTGGGTAGATACGCAGTATTTT
CDR3aa: CASSTRLASWVDTQYF

len: 14
j_gene: TRBJ2-7
v_gene: TRBV2
d_gene: TRBD2
abundance: few
CDR3nt: TGTGCCAGCAAAAAGGGAGGGAGCTCCTACGAGCAGTACTTC
CDR3aa: CASKKGGSSYEQYF

len: 17
j_gene: TRBJ1-4
v_gene: TRBV7-9
d_gene: .
abundance: .
CDR3nt: TGTGCCAGCAGCTCCCCGGCAGGGGACGTTAGGGGTGAAAAACTGTTTTTT
CDR3aa: CASSSPAGDVRGEKLFF

len: 14
j_gene: TRBJ2-5
v_gene: TRBV7-2
d_gene: .
abundance: .
CDR3nt: TGTGCCAGCACCCTAAGGGGGGGCCTGGAGACCCAGTACTTC
CDR3aa: CASTLRGGLETQYF

len: 11
j_gene: TRBJ1-1
v_gene: TRBV6-5
d_gene: .
abundance: .
CDR3nt: TGTGCCACCCATCGAGGGACTGAAGCTTTCTTT
CDR3aa: CATHRGTEAFF

len: 13
j_gene: TRBJ1-1
v_gene: TRBV27
d_gene: .
abundance: few
CDR3nt: TGTGCCAGCAGTCCACGTGAGAACACTGAAGCTTTCTTT
CDR3aa: CASSPRENTEAFF

len: 16
j_gene: TRBJ2-3
v_gene: TRBV29-1
d_gene: TRBD1
abundance: .
CDR3nt: TGCAGCGTTGCGGGACAGTTTAGTTCTAGCACAGATACGCAGTATTTT
CDR3aa: CSVAGQFSSSTDTQYF

len: 15
j_gene: TRBJ2-7
v_gene: TRBV11-2
d_gene: .
abundance: .
CDR3nt: TGTGCCAGCAGCTTAGGGCTCTCAGCAGTGTACGAGCAGTACTTC
CDR3aa: CASSLGLSAVYEQYF

len: 14
j_gene: TRBJ2-2
v_gene: TRBV2
d_gene: .
abundance: .
CDR3nt: TGTGCCAGCAAGGTGGAAGGGAAGGGGGGGGAGCTGTTTTTT
CDR3aa: CASKVEGKGGELFF

len: 13
j_gene: TRBJ1-6
v_gene: TRBV15
d_gene: .
abundance: .
CDR3nt: TGTGCCACAGATCCAGGGCATAATTCACCCCTCCACTTT
CDR3aa: CATDPGHNSPLHF

len: 15
j_gene: TRBJ1-5
v_gene: TRBV28
d_gene: .
abundance: few
CDR3nt: TGTGCCAGCATTAGAGGGGGGCAGGGGAGTCAGCCCCAGCATTTT
CDR3aa: CASIRGGQGSQPQHF

len: 16
j_gene: TRBJ1-6
v_gene: TRBV4-1
d_gene: .
abundance: .
CDR3nt: TGCGCCAGCAGCCAAATCCTCCGGCCCCTATATTCACCCCTCCACTTT
CDR3aa: CASSQILRPLYSPLHF

len: 17
j_gene: TRBJ2-1
v_gene: TRBV9
d_gene: TRBD1
abundance: .
CDR3nt: TGTGCCAGCAGCACCGGACAGGGCTACCCCCTTAACAATGAGCAGTTCTTC
CDR3aa: CASSTGQGYPLNNEQFF

len: 18
j_gene: TRBJ2-1
v_gene: TRBV14
d_gene: TRBD2
abundance: once
CDR3nt: TGTGCCAGCAGCCCCGCTGAGGGATGGGAGGGCCGTTCGAATGAGCAGTTCTTC
CDR3aa: CASSPAEGWEGRSNEQFF

len: 17
j_gene: TRBJ1-2
v_gene: TRBV13
d_gene: .
abundance: .
CDR3nt: TGTGCCAGCAGCTTAGGCCTAGGGTCAGCCTCGATCGAAGGCTACACCTTC
CDR3aa: CASSLGLGSASIEGYTF

len: 16
j_gene: TRBJ2-7
v_gene: TRBV5-4
d_gene: TRBD2
abundance: once
CDR3nt: TGTGCCAGCAGCCTCGGACTAGCGGGGGGAAACTACGAGCAGTACTTC
CDR3aa: CASSLGLAGGNYEQYF

len: 12
j_gene: TRBJ1-1
v_gene: TRBV18
d_gene: .
abundance: few
CDR3nt: TGTGCCAGCTCACAACCGAACACTGAAGCTTTCTTT
CDR3aa: CASSQPNTEAFF

len: 14
j_gene: TRBJ1-2
v_gene: TRBV9
d_gene: .
abundance: .
CDR3nt: TGTGCCAGCAGCGAAGGGGTTCTGAACTATGGCTACACCTTC
CDR3aa: CASSEGVLNYGYTF

len: 12
j_gene: TRBJ1-1
v_gene: TRBV5-1
d_gene: .
abundance: once
CDR3nt: TGCGCCAGCAGCTTTTTCGGGGCTGAAGCTTTCTTT
CDR3aa: CASSFFGAEAFF

len: 15
j_gene: TRBJ2-4
v_gene: TRBV5-6
d_gene: .
abundance: once
CDR3nt: TGTGCCAGCAGCTTATATGCAGGAGTTAAAAACATTCAGTACTTC
CDR3aa: CASSLYAGVKNIQYF

len: 13
j_gene: TRBJ1-4
v_gene: TRBV5-1
d_gene: TRBD1
abundance: .
CDR3nt: TGCGCCAGCAGTTACAGGGGAGGGGAAAAACTGTTTTTT
CDR3aa: CASSYRGGEKLFF

len: 14
j_gene: TRBJ1-2
v_gene: TRBV6-5
d_gene: TRBD1
abundance: once
CDR3nt: TGTGCCAGCAGTCTGGGACAGGGATCGGGAGGCTACACCTTC
CDR3aa: CASSLGQGSGGYTF

len: 13
j_gene: TRBJ1-5
v_gene: TRBV6-1
d_gene: .
abundance: .
CDR3nt: TGTGCCAGCAGTGAATCCCGCAATCAGCCCCAGCATTTT
CDR3aa: CASSESRNQPQHF

len: 15
j_gene: TRBJ2-1
v_gene: TRBV12-5
d_gene: TRBD2
abundance: .
CDR3nt: TGTGCTAGTGGTCCCGGGACTAGCTCCTACAATGAGCAGTTCTTC
CDR3aa: CASGPGTSSYNEQFF

len: 16
j_gene: TRBJ1-4
v_gene: TRBV11-2
d_gene: .
abundance: .
CDR3nt: TGTGCCAGCAGCTTAGATGGTAATAGGGCTAATGAAAAACTGTTTTTT
CDR3aa: CASSLDGNRANEKLFF

len: 15
j_gene: TRBJ2-5
v_gene: TRBV4-1
d_gene: .
abundance: .
CDR3nt: TGCGCCAGCAGCCATCCGACAGCCCTCCAAGAGACCCAGTACTTC
CDR3aa: CASSHPTALQETQYF